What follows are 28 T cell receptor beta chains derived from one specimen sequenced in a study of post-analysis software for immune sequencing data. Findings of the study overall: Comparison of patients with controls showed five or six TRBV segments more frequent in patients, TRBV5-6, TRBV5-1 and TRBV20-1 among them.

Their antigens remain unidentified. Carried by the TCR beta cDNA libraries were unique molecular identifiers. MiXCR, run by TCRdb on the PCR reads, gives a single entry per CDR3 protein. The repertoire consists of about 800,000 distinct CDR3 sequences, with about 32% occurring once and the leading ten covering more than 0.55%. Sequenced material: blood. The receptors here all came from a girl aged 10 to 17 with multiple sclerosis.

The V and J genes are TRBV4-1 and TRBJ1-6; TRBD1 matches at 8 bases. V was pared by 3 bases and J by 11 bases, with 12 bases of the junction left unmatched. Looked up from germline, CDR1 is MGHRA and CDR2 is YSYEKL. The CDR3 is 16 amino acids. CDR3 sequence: CASSQEGGDRSTPLHF. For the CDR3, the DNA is TGCGCCAGCAGCCAGGAAGGGGGGGACAGGAGCACACCCCTCCACTTT.

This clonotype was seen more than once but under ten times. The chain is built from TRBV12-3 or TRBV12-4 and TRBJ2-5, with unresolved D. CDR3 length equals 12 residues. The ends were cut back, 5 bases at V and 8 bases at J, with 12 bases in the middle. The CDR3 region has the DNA TGTGCCAGCAGTCCGGTTCGGTCCACCCAGTACTTC. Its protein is CASSPVRSTQYF.

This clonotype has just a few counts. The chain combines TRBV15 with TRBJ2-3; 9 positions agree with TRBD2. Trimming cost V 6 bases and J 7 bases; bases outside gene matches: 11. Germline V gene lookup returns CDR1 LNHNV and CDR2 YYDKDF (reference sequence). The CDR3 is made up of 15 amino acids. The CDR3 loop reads CATRMTSGPIYTQYF. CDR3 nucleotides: TGTGCCACCAGGATGACTAGCGGCCCGATTTATACGCAGTATTTT. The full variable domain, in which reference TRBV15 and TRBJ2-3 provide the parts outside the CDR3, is DAMVIQNPRYQVTQFGKPVTLSCSQTLNHNVMYWYQQKSSQAPKLLFHYYDKDFNNEADTPDNFQSRRPNTSFCFLDIRSPGLGDTAMYLCATRMTSGPIYTQYFGPGTRLTVL.

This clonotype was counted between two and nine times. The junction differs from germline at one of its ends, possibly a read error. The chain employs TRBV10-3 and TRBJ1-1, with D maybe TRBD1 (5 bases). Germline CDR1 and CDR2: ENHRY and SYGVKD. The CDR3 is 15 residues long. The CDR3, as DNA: TGTGTCATCAGCGACAGCCCCCGGTCGGACACTGAAGCTTTCTTT. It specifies CVISDSPRSDTEAFF.

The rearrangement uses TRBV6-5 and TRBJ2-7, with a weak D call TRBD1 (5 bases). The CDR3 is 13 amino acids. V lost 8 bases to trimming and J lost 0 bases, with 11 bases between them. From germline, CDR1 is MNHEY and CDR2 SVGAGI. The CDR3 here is CASGAVPSYEQYF. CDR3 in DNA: TGTGCCAGCGGGGCAGTACCCTCCTACGAGCAGTACTTC.

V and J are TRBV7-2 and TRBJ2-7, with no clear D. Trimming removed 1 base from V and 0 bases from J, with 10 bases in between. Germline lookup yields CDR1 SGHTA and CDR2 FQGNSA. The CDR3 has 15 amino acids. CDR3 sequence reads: CASSLGRRTSYEQYF. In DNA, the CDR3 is TGTGCCAGCAGCTTAGGTAGGCGGACCTCCTACGAGCAGTACTTC.

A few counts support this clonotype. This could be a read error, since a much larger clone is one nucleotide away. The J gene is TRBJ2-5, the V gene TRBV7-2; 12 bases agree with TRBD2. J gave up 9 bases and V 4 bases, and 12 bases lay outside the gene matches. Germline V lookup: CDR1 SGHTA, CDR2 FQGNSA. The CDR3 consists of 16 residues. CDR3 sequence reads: CASSYPTSGSSEAQYF. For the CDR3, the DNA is TGTGCCAGCAGCTATCCGACTAGCGGGAGTTCTGAGGCCCAGTACTTC.

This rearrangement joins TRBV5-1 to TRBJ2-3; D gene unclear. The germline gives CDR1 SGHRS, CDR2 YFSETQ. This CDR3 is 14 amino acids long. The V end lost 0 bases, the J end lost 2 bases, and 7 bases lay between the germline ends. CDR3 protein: CASSLGAYTDTQYF. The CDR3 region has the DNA TGCGCCAGCAGCTTGGGGGCTTACACAGATACGCAGTATTTT.

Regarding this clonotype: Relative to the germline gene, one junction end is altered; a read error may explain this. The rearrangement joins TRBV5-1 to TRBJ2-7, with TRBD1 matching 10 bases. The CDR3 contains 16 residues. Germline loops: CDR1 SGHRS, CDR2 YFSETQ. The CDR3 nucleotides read TGCGCCGGCAGCATTACCGGGACAGGGGTTGGTCACGAGCAGTACTTC. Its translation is CAGSITGTGVGHEQYF.

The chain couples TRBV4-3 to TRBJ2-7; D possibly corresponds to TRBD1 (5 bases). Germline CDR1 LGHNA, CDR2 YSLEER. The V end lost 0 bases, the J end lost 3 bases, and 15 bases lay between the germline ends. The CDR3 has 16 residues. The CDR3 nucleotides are TGCGCCAGCAGCCAAGATCAGGGCGCTGGGGACTACGAGCAGTACTTC. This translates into CASSQDQGAGDYEQYF.

CDR3 DNA: TGCAGTGCTGCCCTGCCTCGCGGTAGAGACAGAAATGAGCAGTTCTTC. As protein: CSAALPRGRDRNEQFF. This chain links TRBV20-1 with TRBJ2-1; D is possibly TRBD1 (5 bases). In germline, CDR1 is DFQATT, CDR2 SNEGSKA (reference sequence). The CDR3 runs 16 residues. V lost 5 bases, J lost 7 bases, and 24 bases lay in between.

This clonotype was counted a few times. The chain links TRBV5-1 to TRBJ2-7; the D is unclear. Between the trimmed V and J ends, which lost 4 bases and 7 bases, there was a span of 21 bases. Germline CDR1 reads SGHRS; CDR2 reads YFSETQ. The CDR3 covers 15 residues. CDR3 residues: CASSPDMIAGDEQYF. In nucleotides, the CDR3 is TGCGCCAGCAGCCCAGATATGATCGCTGGGGATGAGCAGTACTTC.

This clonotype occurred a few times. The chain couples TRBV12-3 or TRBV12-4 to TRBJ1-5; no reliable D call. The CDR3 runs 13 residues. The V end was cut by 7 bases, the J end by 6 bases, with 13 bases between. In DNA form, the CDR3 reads TGTGCCAGCATGGGTGAGGTGGGTCAGCCCCAGCATTTT. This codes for CASMGEVGQPQHF.

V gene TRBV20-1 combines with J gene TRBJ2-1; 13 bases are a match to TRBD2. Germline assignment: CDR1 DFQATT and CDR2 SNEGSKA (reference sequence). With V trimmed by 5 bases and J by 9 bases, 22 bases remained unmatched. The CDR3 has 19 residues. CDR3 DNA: TGCAGTGCTCCCTCGGGACGGCGGACTAGCGGGAGTATAGTTGTTGAGCAGTTCTTC. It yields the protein CSAPSGRRTSGSIVVEQFF.

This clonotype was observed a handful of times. CDR3 loop: CSGIGSNEQFF. The CDR3 bases are TGCAGCGGGATAGGGAGCAATGAGCAGTTCTTC. The chain has TRBV29-1 and TRBJ2-1; D might be TRBD2 (5 bases). The CDR3 consists of 11 residues. Germline CDR1 and CDR2: SQVTM and ANQGSEA. Trimming cost V 7 bases and J 6 bases, with 10 bases left between them.

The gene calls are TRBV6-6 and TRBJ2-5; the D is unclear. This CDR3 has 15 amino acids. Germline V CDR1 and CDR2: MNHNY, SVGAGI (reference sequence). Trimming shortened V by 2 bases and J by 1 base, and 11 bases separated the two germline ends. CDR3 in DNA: TGTGCCAGCAGTTACCTACTCGGCCCCCAAGAGACCCAGTACTTC. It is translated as CASSYLLGPQETQYF.

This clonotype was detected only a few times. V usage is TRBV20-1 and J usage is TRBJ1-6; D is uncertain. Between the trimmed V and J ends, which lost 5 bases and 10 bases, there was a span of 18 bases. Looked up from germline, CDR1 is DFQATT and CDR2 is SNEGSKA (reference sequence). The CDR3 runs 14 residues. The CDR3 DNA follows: TGCAGTGCTCCGACCGGGGATTTGGGGTCACCCCTCCACTTT. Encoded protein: CSAPTGDLGSPLHF.

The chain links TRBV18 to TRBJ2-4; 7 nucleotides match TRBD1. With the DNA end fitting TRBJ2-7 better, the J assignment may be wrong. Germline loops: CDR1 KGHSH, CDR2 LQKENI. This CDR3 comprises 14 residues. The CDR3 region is CASSLTGDGYEQYF. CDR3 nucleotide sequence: TGTGCCAGCTCACTAACAGGGGACGGATACGAGCAGTACTTC.

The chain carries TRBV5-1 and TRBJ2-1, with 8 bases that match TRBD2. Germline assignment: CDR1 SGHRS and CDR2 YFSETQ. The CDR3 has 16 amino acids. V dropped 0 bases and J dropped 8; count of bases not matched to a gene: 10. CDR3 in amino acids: CASSLAAGLVRDEQFF. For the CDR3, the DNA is TGCGCCAGCAGCTTGGCAGCGGGACTAGTGAGGGATGAGCAGTTCTTC. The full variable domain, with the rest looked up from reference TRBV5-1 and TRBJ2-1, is KAGVTQTPRYLIKTRGQQVTLSCSPISGHRSVSWYQQTPGQGLQFLFEYFSETQRNKGNFPGRFSGRQFSNSRSEMNVSTLELGDSALYLCASSLAAGLVRDEQFFGPGTRLTVL.

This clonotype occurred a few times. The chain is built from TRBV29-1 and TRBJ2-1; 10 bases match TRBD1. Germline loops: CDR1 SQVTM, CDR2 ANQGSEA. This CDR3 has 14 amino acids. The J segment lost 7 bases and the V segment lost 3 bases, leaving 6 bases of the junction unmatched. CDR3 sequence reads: CSVETGQGMNEQFF. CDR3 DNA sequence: TGCAGCGTTGAGACGGGACAGGGGATGAATGAGCAGTTCTTC.

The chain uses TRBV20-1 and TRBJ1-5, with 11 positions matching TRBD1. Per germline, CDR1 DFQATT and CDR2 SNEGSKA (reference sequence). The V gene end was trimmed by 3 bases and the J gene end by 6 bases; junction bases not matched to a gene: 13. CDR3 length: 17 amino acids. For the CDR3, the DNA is TGCAGTGCTAGCCCCGCCCCGGACAGGGGGCAAAGTCAGCCCCAGCATTTT. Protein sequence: CSASPAPDRGQSQPQHF.

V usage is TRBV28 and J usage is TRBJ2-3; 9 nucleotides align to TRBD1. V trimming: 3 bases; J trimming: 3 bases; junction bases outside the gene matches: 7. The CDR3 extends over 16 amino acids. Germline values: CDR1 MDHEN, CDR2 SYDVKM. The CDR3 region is CASSLTGTGFTDTQYF. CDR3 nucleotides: TGTGCCAGCAGTTTGACCGGGACAGGGTTTACAGATACGCAGTATTTT.

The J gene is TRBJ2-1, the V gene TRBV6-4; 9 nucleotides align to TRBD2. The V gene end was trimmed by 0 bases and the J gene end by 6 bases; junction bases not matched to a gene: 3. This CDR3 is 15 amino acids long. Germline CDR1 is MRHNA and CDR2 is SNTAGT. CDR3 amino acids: CASSDSAGGGNEQFF. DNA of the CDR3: TGTGCCAGCAGTGACTCGGCGGGGGGGGGCAATGAGCAGTTCTTC.

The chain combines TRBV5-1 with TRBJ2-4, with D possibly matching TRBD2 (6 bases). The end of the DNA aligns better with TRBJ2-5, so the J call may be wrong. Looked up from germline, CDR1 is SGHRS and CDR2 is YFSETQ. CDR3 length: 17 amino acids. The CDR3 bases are TGCGCCAACATGGTCGGGGGACCGGCTTCAGGACAAGAGACCCAGTACTTC. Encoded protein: CANMVGGPASGQETQYF.

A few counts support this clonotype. CDR3 sequence: CASSVDHYTDTQYF. CDR3 in DNA: TGTGCCAGCAGCGTAGATCACTACACAGATACGCAGTATTTT. The J gene is TRBJ2-3, the V gene TRBV9; D is unclear. Germline CDR1 and CDR2: SGDLS and YYNGEE. This CDR3 is 14 amino acids long. V dropped 0 bases and J dropped 2 bases, with 7 bases sitting between them. The full variable domain, completed using reference TRBV9 and TRBJ2-3, is DSGVTQTPKHLITATGQRVTLRCSPRSGDLSVYWYQQSLDQGLQFLIQYYNGEERAKGNILERFSAQQFPDLHSELNLSSLELGDSALYFCASSVDHYTDTQYFGPGTRLTVL.

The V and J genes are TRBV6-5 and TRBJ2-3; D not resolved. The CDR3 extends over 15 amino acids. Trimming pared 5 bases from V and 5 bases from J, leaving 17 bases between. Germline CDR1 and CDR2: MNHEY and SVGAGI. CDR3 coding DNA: TGTGCCAGCAGTCAAAACGTAGCTATGGGAGATACGCAGTATTTT. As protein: CASSQNVAMGDTQYF.

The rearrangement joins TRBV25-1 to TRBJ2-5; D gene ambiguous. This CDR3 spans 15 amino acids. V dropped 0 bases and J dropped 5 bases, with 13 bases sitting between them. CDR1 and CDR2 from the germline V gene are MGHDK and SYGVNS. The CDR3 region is CASSEYSRPQETQYF. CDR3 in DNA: TGTGCCAGCAGTGAATATAGCAGGCCCCAGGAGACCCAGTACTTC.

The CDR3 loop reads CASSVLGNEKLFF. The CDR3 nucleotides are TGTGCCAGCAGTGTCTTGGGTAATGAAAAACTGTTTTTT. The chain links TRBV28 to TRBJ1-4, with D unresolved. Germline-derived CDR1 and CDR2 are MDHEN and SYDVKM. This CDR3 contains 13 residues. Trimming cost V 5 bases and J 4 bases, with 8 bases left between them.